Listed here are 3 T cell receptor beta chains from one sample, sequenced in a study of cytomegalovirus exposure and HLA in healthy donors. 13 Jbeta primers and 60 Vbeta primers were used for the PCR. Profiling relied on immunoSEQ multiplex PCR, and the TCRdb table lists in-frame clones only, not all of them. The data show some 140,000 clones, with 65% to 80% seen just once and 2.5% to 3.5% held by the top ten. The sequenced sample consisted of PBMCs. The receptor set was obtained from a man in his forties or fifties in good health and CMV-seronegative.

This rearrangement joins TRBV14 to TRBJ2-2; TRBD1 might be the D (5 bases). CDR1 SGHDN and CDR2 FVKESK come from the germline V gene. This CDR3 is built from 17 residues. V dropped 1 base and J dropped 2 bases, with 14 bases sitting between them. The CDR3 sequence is CASSQVAGAFNTGELFF. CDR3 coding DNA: TGTGCCAGCAGCCAAGTGGCTGGGGCCTTTAACACCGGGGAGCTGTTTTTT.

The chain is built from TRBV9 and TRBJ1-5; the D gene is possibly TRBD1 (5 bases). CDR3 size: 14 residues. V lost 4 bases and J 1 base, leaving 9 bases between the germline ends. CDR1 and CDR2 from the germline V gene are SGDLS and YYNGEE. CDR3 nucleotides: TGTGCCAGCAGCCAGGAGGGGAGCAATCAGCCCCAGCATTTT. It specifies CASSQEGSNQPQHF.

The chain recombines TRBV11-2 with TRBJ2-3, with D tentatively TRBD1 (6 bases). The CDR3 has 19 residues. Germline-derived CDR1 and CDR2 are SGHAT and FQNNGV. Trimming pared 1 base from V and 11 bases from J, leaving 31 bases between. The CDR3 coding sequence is TGTGCCAGCAGCTTAGGAGCCGACTACAGGGTAGGACTCCCGTCCCAGCAGTATTTT. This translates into CASSLGADYRVGLPSQQYF.